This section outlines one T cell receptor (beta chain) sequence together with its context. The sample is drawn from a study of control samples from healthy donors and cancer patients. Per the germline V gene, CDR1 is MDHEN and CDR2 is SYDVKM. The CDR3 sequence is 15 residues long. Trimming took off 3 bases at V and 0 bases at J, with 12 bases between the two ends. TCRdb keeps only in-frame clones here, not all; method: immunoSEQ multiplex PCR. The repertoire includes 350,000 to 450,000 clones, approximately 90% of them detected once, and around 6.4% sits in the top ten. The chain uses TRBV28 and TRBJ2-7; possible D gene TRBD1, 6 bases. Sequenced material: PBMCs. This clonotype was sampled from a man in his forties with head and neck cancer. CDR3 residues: CASSLDSAHSYEQYF. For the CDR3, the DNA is TGTGCCAGCAGTTTGGACAGTGCCCACTCCTACGAGCAGTACTTC. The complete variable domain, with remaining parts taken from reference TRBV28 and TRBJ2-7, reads DVKVTQSSRYLVKRTGEKVFLECVQDMDHENMFWYRQDPGLGLRLIYFSYDVKMKEKGDIPEGYSVSREKKERFSLILESASTNQTSMYLCASSLDSAHSYEQYFGPGTRLTVT.